Listed below are T cell receptor beta chains from one sample, sequenced in a study of T-cell memory formation after mild COVID-19. TCRdb recomputed calls from the 5' RACE reads with MiXCR, one row per CDR3 protein. The profile shows roughly 110,000 distinct CDR3 sequences, approximately 17% of them singletons. Sequencing used PBMCs or a T cell subset sorted from them (not recorded which). Receptors were obtained from an adult woman who had mild COVID-19 (a few samples of this study predate the infection). Cell type and time point are not known. CDR3s include the opening cysteine and the closing phenylalanine or tryptophan. Each record gives: V gene, CDR3 protein.

V: TRBV10-3
CDR3: CAISESGTGRYEQYF

V: TRBV5-6
CDR3: CASSLAWQIANVLTF

V: TRBV3-1
CDR3: CASHAERSPFYEQYF

V: TRBV5-1
CDR3: CASSLTSKRDNEQFF

V: TRBV28
CDR3: CASSPAATGRNYGYTF

V: TRBV14
CDR3: CASRGRGSYEQYF

V: TRBV13
CDR3: CASSIGTVYEQYF

V: TRBV20-1
CDR3: CSARAHLGGGETQYF

V: TRBV29-1
CDR3: CSVEAPWASTDTQYF

V: TRBV7-3
CDR3: CASSLIGGGDYGYTF

V: TRBV27
CDR3: CASRTGMAGNTIYF

V: TRBV7-9
CDR3: CASSFSLPGRQVVGYTF

V: TRBV24-1
CDR3: CATSVGGLGGAFF

V: TRBV3-1
CDR3: CASSLGQGVYNEQFF

V: TRBV9
CDR3: CASQPPRESGELFF

V: TRBV27
CDR3: CASSLDRGLEQYF

V: TRBV29-1
CDR3: CSVEAGMSYNEQFF

V: TRBV10-2
CDR3: CASSNTGGIPPLHF

V: TRBV3-1
CDR3: CASSQDEDIQSYEQYF

V: TRBV5-1
CDR3: CASKLLGWTSQETQYF

V: TRBV19
CDR3: CASLASRTEAFF

V: TRBV25-1
CDR3: CASSGGWREAFF

V: TRBV24-1
CDR3: CATSDLPGASEQFF

V: TRBV4-1
CDR3: CASSQAGGSDSPLHF

V: TRBV5-1
CDR3: CASSPPQGYEQYF

V: TRBV19
CDR3: CASSAGTSGMETQYF

V: TRBV4-3
CDR3: CASSQDTGEGSEAFF

V: TRBV29-1
CDR3: CSASDSYEQYF

V: TRBV7-3
CDR3: CASSLGVAGANVLTF

V: TRBV7-3
CDR3: CASSMTLGPGTQYF

V: TRBV7-8
CDR3: CASRMTVRAYNEQFF

V: TRBV4-3
CDR3: CASSQAPGGYEQYF

V: TRBV7-9
CDR3: CASSLVGGNEQFF

V: TRBV18
CDR3: CASSPTPGEQFF

V: TRBV9
CDR3: CASSVAEGGTSYEQYF

V: TRBV19
CDR3: CASSSGGGVWNEQFF

V: TRBV7-8
CDR3: CASSALRETDTQYF

V: TRBV29-1
CDR3: CSVDTGTGNTGELFF

V: TRBV7-8
CDR3: CASSYLRTGDVEYF

V: TRBV4-3
CDR3: CASSQDDGDNTGELFF

V: TRBV24-1
CDR3: CATSDSVNEQFF

V: TRBV24-1
CDR3: CATSDLQSNQPQHF

V: TRBV2
CDR3: CASSVGTSTYEQYF

V: TRBV20-1
CDR3: CSARATASYEQYF

V: TRBV27
CDR3: CASSLQGRYNEQFF

V: TRBV29-1
CDR3: CSVEYQREETQYF

V: TRBV12-3/TRBV12-4
CDR3: CASSFGSYNEQFF

V: TRBV4-1
CDR3: CASSKGQGAETQYF

V: TRBV5-1
CDR3: CASSSFWGNTEAFF

V: TRBV9
CDR3: CASSVEGLVGTHEQFF

V: TRBV7-6
CDR3: CASSYWDSAYEQYF

V: TRBV12-3/TRBV12-4
CDR3: CASSSTQGMNTEAFF

V: TRBV5-6
CDR3: CASSLDVGAEQYF

V: TRBV5-1
CDR3: CASSFGSRTVLINEQFF

V: TRBV19
CDR3: CASADRDTDTQYF

V: TRBV4-1
CDR3: CASGLAGGTGELFF

V: TRBV5-5
CDR3: CASSLPGRVISGNTIYF

V: TRBV6-5
CDR3: CASTPVIAHTGELFF

V: TRBV4-2
CDR3: CASSQDVRGTDTQYF

V: TRBV27
CDR3: CASSLFDSTDTQYF